A selection of T cell receptor beta chains follows, all from one sample in a study of blood T cell repertoires in COVID-19. Method: immunoSEQ multiplex PCR; TCRdb's copy keeps in-frame clones and lacks some. The data show 150,000 or so clones, with over 80% seen just once and 2.5% to 3.5% held by the top ten. The specimen was peripheral blood. The receptors stem from a woman aged 55-70 years with acute or convalescent COVID-19. Both conserved end residues are part of each CDR3. D genes are given only for firm matches. Part of the rows lack a size; the others show once, few, many or a class for expanded clones.

size: NA; J: TRBJ2-7; V: TRBV12-1; D: NA; CDR3: CASSSTGLAGVAFEQYF; DNA: TGTGCCAGCAGCTCCACAGGACTAGCGGGGGTAGCCTTCGAGCAGTACTTC
size: NA; J: TRBJ1-2; V: TRBV7-2; D: NA; CDR3: CASSLRGFGYTF; DNA: TGTGCCAGCAGCTTACGAGGATTTGGCTACACCTTC
size: NA; J: TRBJ2-7; V: TRBV24-1; D: TRBD2; CDR3: CATSDSTGGAYEQYF; DNA: TGTGCCACCAGTGATTCTACGGGGGGAGCCTACGAGCAGTACTTC
size: NA; J: TRBJ1-3; V: TRBV10-2; D: NA; CDR3: CASKTSSSGNTIYF; DNA: TGCGCCAGCAAAACGTCGAGCTCTGGAAACACCATATATTTT
size: few; J: TRBJ2-4; V: TRBV20-1; D: NA; CDR3: CSASLQIAKNIQYF; DNA: TGCAGTGCTAGTTTACAGATAGCCAAAAACATTCAGTACTTC
size: NA; J: TRBJ2-3; V: TRBV9; D: TRBD2; CDR3: CASSLTAHLAGGPTDTQYF; DNA: TGTGCCAGCAGCTTAACAGCCCATCTAGCGGGGGGGCCCACAGATACGCAGTATTTT
size: NA; J: TRBJ2-1; V: TRBV27; D: TRBD2; CDR3: CASSLERGEYNEQFF; DNA: TGTGCCAGCAGTTTAGAGCGGGGGGAGTACAATGAGCAGTTCTTC
size: NA; J: TRBJ2-1; V: TRBV11-2; D: TRBD2; CDR3: CASSPGLAGGPFQEQFF; DNA: TGTGCCAGCAGCCCAGGACTAGCGGGGGGGCCATTCCAGGAGCAGTTCTTC
size: NA; J: TRBJ1-6; V: TRBV14; D: NA; CDR3: CASASDLLGSALHF; DNA: TGTGCCAGCGCCTCCGACCTCCTCGGGTCGGCCCTCCACTTT
size: NA; J: TRBJ1-5; V: TRBV2; D: TRBD1; CDR3: CASSGTGYSNQPQHF; DNA: TGTGCCAGCAGCGGGACAGGGTATAGCAATCAGCCCCAGCATTTT
size: NA; J: TRBJ2-2; V: TRBV6-4; D: TRBD2; CDR3: CASTPSAGAGELFF; DNA: TGTGCCAGCACCCCTTCAGCGGGGGCCGGGGAGCTGTTTTTT
size: NA; J: TRBJ1-5; V: TRBV12-2; D: NA; CDR3: CASRPTYRGKDNQPQHF; DNA: TGTGCAAGTCGCCCTACCTACAGGGGGAAGGACAATCAGCCCCAGCATTTT
size: NA; J: TRBJ1-1; V: TRBV10-3; D: TRBD1; CDR3: CAIRRAGGNTEAFF; DNA: TGTGCCATCAGGAGAGCAGGGGGTAACACTGAAGCTTTCTTT
size: NA; J: TRBJ2-5; V: TRBV19; D: NA; CDR3: CASSDTVWETQYF; DNA: TGTGCCAGTAGCGACACCGTTTGGGAGACCCAGTACTTC
size: NA; J: TRBJ1-2; V: TRBV7-2; D: TRBD1; CDR3: CASSLDRTGHGYTF; DNA: TGTGCCAGCAGCTTAGACAGGACAGGCCATGGCTACACCTTC
size: NA; J: TRBJ1-5; V: TRBV30; D: NA; CDR3: CAWSQSGGGRRQPQHF; DNA: TGTGCCTGGAGCCAATCCGGGGGGGGGCGGCGTCAGCCCCAGCATTTT
size: few; J: TRBJ2-7; V: TRBV4-1; D: TRBD1; CDR3: CASSQGDRDYEQYF; DNA: TGCGCCAGCAGCCAAGGAGACAGGGACTACGAGCAGTACTTC
size: NA; J: TRBJ1-4; V: TRBV12-1; D: NA; CDR3: CASSFKDRGPNEKLFF; DNA: TGTGCCAGCAGCTTTAAGGACAGGGGGCCTAATGAAAAACTGTTTTTT
size: NA; J: TRBJ2-1; V: TRBV14; D: TRBD1; CDR3: CASSLAGGYEQFF; DNA: TGTGCCAGCAGCCTTGCAGGGGGCTATGAGCAGTTCTTC
size: NA; J: TRBJ2-4; V: TRBV13; D: NA; CDR3: CATHGRQNIQYF; DNA: TGTGCCACCCATGGGCGCCAAAACATTCAGTACTTC
size: NA; J: TRBJ1-4; V: TRBV24-1; D: TRBD1; CDR3: CATSDGTGFPNEKLFF; DNA: TGTGCCACCAGTGACGGGACAGGGTTTCCTAATGAAAAACTGTTTTTT
size: NA; J: TRBJ1-2; V: TRBV10-3; D: NA; CDR3: CAISEDRYGYTF; DNA: TGTGCCATCAGTGAAGACAGATATGGCTACACCTTC
size: once; J: TRBJ1-4; V: TRBV6-2/TRBV6-3; D: NA; CDR3: CASSYSEWGRGGEKLFF; DNA: TGTGCCAGCAGTTACTCAGAATGGGGGCGCGGAGGTGAAAAACTGTTTTTT
size: NA; J: TRBJ1-6; V: TRBV7-2; D: TRBD1; CDR3: CASSKRQGAPNSPLHF; DNA: TGTGCCAGCAGCAAGAGACAGGGGGCGCCTAATTCACCCCTCCACTTT
size: NA; J: TRBJ1-1; V: TRBV5-1; D: NA; CDR3: CASSQGGSTEAFF; DNA: TGCGCCAGCAGCCAGGGAGGGAGCACTGAAGCTTTCTTT
size: NA; J: TRBJ2-7; V: TRBV7-6; D: TRBD1; CDR3: CASSLLGQETYEQYF; DNA: TGTGCCAGCAGCCTCCTTGGACAGGAAACCTACGAGCAGTACTTC
size: NA; J: TRBJ1-2; V: TRBV5-4; D: NA; CDR3: CASSQDFGGYTF; DNA: TGTGCCAGCAGCCAGGACTTCGGTGGCTACACCTTC
size: once; J: TRBJ2-2; V: TRBV2; D: NA; CDR3: CASSGRGLSNTGELFF; DNA: TGTGCCAGCAGTGGAAGAGGGCTTTCGAACACCGGGGAGCTGTTTTTT
size: NA; J: TRBJ2-7; V: TRBV4-1; D: NA; CDR3: CASSQSTAGTYEQYF; DNA: TGCGCCAGCAGCCAATCTACGGCGGGGACCTACGAGCAGTACTTC
size: once; J: TRBJ2-7; V: TRBV4-3; D: NA; CDR3: CASSQTDSSYEQYF; DNA: TGCGCCAGCAGCCAAACCGACAGCTCCTACGAGCAGTACTTC
size: NA; J: TRBJ1-1; V: TRBV6-5; D: NA; CDR3: CASRPDSMNTEAFF; DNA: TGTGCCAGCAGGCCGGACAGCATGAACACTGAAGCTTTCTTT
size: NA; J: TRBJ1-1; V: TRBV15; D: NA; CDR3: CATSTSRGNTEAFF; DNA: TGTGCCACCAGCACGAGCAGGGGGAACACTGAAGCTTTCTTT
size: NA; J: TRBJ1-2; V: TRBV3-1/TRBV3-2; D: TRBD1; CDR3: CASSQMTGWSGGYTF; DNA: TGTGCCAGCAGCCAAATGACAGGGTGGAGCGGAGGCTACACCTTC
size: few; J: TRBJ2-1; V: TRBV6-5; D: TRBD2; CDR3: CASKPPGGLNEQFF; DNA: TGTGCCAGCAAGCCCCCGGGGGGGCTCAATGAGCAGTTCTTC
size: NA; J: TRBJ1-1; V: TRBV5-1; D: NA; CDR3: CASRQNTEAFF; DNA: TGCGCCAGCAGACAGAACACTGAAGCTTTCTTT
size: NA; J: TRBJ2-3; V: TRBV6-6; D: NA; CDR3: CASSSSDTQYF; DNA: TGTGCCAGCAGTTCTTCAGATACGCAGTATTTT
size: NA; J: TRBJ1-2; V: TRBV19; D: TRBD1; CDR3: CASSRDRGQKGYTF; DNA: TGTGCCAGTAGTAGAGACAGGGGGCAGAAAGGCTACACCTTC
size: NA; J: TRBJ1-1; V: TRBV19; D: NA; CDR3: CASSRGRAFF; DNA: TGTGCCAGTAGCAGGGGAAGAGCTTTCTTT
size: few; J: TRBJ1-4; V: TRBV10-2; D: TRBD1; CDR3: CASSGKGQGVHEMEKLFF; DNA: TGCGCCAGCAGTGGTAAAGGACAGGGGGTTCATGAAATGGAAAAACTGTTTTTT
size: NA; J: TRBJ1-2; V: TRBV18; D: TRBD1; CDR3: CASSPTGGYGYTF; DNA: TGTGCCAGCTCACCGACAGGGGGATATGGCTACACCTTC
size: NA; J: TRBJ1-2; V: TRBV18; D: NA; CDR3: CASSPRTDSNYGYTF; DNA: TGTGCCAGCTCACCACGGACAGATTCTAACTATGGCTACACCTTC
size: few; J: TRBJ1-2; V: TRBV14; D: NA; CDR3: CASSQDTGLIYGYTF; DNA: TGTGCCAGCAGCCAAGATACCGGGTTGATCTATGGCTACACCTTC
size: NA; J: TRBJ2-1; V: TRBV18; D: NA; CDR3: CASSPRGTEHNEQFF; DNA: TGTGCCAGCTCACCTCGCGGGACAGAACACAATGAGCAGTTCTTC
size: NA; J: TRBJ1-6; V: TRBV6-5; D: NA; CDR3: CASRDSYTLHF; DNA: TGTGCCAGCAGGGACTCCTATACCCTCCACTTT
size: NA; J: TRBJ1-1; V: TRBV11-2; D: NA; CDR3: CASRPQGRNTEAFF; DNA: TGTGCCAGCAGGCCCCAGGGTCGGAACACTGAAGCTTTCTTT
size: NA; J: TRBJ2-1; V: TRBV2; D: NA; CDR3: CAATGVLTYNEQFF; DNA: TGTGCCGCGACGGGGGTGCTAACCTACAATGAGCAGTTCTTC
size: once; J: TRBJ1-5; V: TRBV19; D: NA; CDR3: CATRQEESNQPQHF; DNA: TGTGCCACCAGACAGGAAGAGAGCAATCAGCCCCAGCATTTT
size: few; J: TRBJ2-3; V: TRBV29-1; D: NA; CDR3: CSVAESTRSTDTQYF; DNA: TGCAGCGTAGCAGAGTCTACGAGGAGCACAGATACGCAGTATTTT
size: NA; J: TRBJ1-2; V: TRBV4-1; D: TRBD1; CDR3: CASSQAHSPGQIPRYGYTF; DNA: TGCGCCAGCAGCCAAGCCCATTCTCCGGGACAGATACCTCGCTATGGCTACACCTTC
size: NA; J: TRBJ1-6; V: TRBV5-1; D: NA; CDR3: CASSWGVSLDSPLHF; DNA: TGCGCCAGCAGCTGGGGGGTAAGTCTCGATTCACCCCTCCACTTT
size: NA; J: TRBJ2-2; V: TRBV14; D: NA; CDR3: CASSQRVNTGELFF; DNA: TGTGCCAGCAGCCAACGGGTCAACACCGGGGAGCTGTTTTTT
size: NA; J: TRBJ1-1; V: TRBV18; D: NA; CDR3: CASSPPGGLSEAFF; DNA: TGTGCCAGCTCACCACCAGGGGGATTATCTGAAGCTTTCTTT
size: NA; J: TRBJ1-5; V: TRBV6-5; D: TRBD1; CDR3: CASRPDRGRNQPQHF; DNA: TGTGCCAGCAGACCCGACAGGGGCCGCAATCAGCCCCAGCATTTT